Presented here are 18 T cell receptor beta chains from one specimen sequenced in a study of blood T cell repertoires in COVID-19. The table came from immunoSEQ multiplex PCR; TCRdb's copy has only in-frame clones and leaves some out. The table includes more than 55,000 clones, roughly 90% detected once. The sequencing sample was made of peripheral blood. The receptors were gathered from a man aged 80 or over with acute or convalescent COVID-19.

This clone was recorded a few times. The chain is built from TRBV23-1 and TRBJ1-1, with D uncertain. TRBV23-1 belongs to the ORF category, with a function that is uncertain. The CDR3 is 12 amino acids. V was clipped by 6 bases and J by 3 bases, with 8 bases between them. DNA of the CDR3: TGCGCCAGCAGGCGAGTCTACACTGAAGCTTTCTTT. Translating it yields CASRRVYTEAFF.

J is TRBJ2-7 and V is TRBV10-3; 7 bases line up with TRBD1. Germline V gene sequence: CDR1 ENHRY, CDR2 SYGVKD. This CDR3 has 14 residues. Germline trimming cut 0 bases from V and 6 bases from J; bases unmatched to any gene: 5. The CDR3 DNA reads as TGTGCCATCAGTGAGTCAAGTCCAGGGGGCGAGCAGTACTTC. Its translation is CAISESSPGGEQYF.

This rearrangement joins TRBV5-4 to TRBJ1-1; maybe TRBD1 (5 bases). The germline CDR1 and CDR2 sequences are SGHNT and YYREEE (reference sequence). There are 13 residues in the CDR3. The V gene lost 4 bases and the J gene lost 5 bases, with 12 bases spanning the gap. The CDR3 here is CASSLFGGTEAFF. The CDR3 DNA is TGTGCCAGCAGCCTGTTTGGGGGGACTGAAGCTTTCTTT.

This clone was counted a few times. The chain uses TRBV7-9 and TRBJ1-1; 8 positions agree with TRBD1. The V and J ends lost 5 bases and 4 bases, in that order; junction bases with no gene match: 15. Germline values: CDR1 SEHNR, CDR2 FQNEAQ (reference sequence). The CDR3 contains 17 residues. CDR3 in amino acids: CASSLIGTGGRGTEAFF. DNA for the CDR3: TGTGCCAGCAGCCTTATCGGAACAGGGGGGCGCGGCACTGAAGCTTTCTTT.

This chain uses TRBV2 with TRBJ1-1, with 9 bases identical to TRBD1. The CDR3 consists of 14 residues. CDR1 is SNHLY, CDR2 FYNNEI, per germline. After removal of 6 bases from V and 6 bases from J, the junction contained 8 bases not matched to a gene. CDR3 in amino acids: CASREQGAGAEAFF. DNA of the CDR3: TGTGCCAGCAGGGAACAGGGGGCTGGGGCTGAAGCTTTCTTT. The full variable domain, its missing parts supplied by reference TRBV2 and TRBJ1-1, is EPEVTQTPSHQVTQMGQEVILRCVPISNHLYFYWYRQILGQKVEFLVSFYNNEISEKSEIFDDQFSVERPDGSNFTLKIRSTKLEDSAMYFCASREQGAGAEAFFGQGTRLTVV.

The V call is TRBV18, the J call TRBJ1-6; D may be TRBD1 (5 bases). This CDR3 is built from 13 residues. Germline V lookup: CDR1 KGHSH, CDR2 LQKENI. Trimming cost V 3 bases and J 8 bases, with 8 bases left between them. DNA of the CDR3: TGTGCCAGCTCACCGGGCAGGGATTCACCCCTCCACTTT. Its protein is CASSPGRDSPLHF.

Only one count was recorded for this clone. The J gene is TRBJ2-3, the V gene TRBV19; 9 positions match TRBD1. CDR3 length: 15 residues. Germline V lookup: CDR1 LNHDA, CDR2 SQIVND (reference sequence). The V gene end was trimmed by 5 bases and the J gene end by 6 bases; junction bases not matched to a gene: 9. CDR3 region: CASSDDGTGIDTQYF. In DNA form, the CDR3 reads TGTGCCAGTAGTGACGACGGGACAGGGATTGATACGCAGTATTTT.

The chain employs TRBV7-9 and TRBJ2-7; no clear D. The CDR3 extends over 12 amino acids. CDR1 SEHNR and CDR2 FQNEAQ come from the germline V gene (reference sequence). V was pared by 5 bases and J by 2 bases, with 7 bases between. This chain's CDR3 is CASSPQAYEQYF. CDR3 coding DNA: TGTGCCAGCAGCCCGCAGGCCTACGAGCAGTACTTC.

DNA of the CDR3: TGTGCCAGCAGCTTGGTCACGGGGACAGCGAACACTGAAGCTTTCTTT. This gives the protein CASSLVTGTANTEAFF. V gene TRBV5-4 combines with J gene TRBJ1-1; 7 bases match TRBD1. This CDR3 comprises 16 residues. The germline V gene encodes CDR1 SGHNT and CDR2 YYREEE (reference sequence). The trim removed 0 bases at V and 1 base at J, leaving 6 bases unmatched.

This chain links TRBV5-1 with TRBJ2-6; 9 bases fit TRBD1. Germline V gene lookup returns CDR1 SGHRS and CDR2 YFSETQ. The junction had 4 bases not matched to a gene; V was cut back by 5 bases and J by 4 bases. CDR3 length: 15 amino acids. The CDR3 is CASRGTGSGANVLTF. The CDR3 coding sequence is TGCGCCAGCAGAGGGACAGGGTCCGGGGCCAACGTCCTGACTTTC. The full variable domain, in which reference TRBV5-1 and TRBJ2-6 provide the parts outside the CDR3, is KAGVTQTPRYLIKTRGQQVTLSCSPISGHRSVSWYQQTPGQGLQFLFEYFSETQRNKGNFPGRFSGRQFSNSRSEMNVSTLELGDSALYLCASRGTGSGANVLTFGAGSRLTVL.

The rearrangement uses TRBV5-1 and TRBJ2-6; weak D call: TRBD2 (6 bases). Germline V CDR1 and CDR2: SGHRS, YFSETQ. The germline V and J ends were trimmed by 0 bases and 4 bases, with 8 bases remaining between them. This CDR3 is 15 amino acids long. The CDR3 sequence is CASSLGGAGANVLTF. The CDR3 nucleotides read TGCGCCAGCAGCTTGGGCGGGGCCGGGGCCAACGTCCTGACTTTC.

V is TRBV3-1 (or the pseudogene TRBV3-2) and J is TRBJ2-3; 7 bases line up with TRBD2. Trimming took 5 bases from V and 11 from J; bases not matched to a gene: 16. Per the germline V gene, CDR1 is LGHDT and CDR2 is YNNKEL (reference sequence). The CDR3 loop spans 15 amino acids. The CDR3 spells CASSSRGSGLRVQYF. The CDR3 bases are TGTGCCAGCAGCTCCCGGGGTAGCGGGCTTAGGGTGCAGTATTTT.

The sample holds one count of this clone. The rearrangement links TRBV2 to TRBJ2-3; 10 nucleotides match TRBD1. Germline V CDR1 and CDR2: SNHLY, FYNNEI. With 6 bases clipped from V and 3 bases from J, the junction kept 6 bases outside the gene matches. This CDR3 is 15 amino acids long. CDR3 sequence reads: CASSPDRGRTDTQYF. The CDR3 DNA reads TGTGCCAGCAGCCCGGACAGGGGGAGGACAGATACGCAGTATTTT.

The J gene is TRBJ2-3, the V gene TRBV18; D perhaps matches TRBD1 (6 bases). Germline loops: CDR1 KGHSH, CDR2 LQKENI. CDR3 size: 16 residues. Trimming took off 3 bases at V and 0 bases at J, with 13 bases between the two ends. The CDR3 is CASSPQGQMSTDTQYF. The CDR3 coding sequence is TGTGCCAGCTCACCCCAAGGACAGATGAGCACAGATACGCAGTATTTT. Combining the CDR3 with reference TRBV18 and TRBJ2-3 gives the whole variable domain NAGVMQNPRHLVRRRGQEARLRCSPMKGHSHVYWYRQLPEEGLKFMVYLQKENIIDESGMPKERFSAEFPKEGPSILRIQQVVRGDSAAYFCASSPQGQMSTDTQYFGPGTRLTVL.

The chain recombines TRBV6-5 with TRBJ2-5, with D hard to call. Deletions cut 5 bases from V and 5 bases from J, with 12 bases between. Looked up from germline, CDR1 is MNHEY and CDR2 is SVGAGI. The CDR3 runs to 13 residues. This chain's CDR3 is CASSPRSKETQYF. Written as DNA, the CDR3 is TGTGCCAGCAGTCCCCGGTCGAAGGAGACCCAGTACTTC.

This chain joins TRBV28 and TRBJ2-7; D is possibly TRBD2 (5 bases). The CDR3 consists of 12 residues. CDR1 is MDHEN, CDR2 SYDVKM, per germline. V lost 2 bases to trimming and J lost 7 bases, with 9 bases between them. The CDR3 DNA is TGTGCCAGCAGTTTACCCCGGGATGAGCAGTACTTC. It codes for CASSLPRDEQYF.

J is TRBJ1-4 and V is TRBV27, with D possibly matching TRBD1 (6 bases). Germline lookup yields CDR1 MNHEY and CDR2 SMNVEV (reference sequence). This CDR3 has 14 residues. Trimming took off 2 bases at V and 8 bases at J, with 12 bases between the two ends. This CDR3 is CASSLTGRREKLFF. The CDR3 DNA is TGTGCCAGCAGTTTAACAGGGAGAAGGGAAAAACTGTTTTTT.

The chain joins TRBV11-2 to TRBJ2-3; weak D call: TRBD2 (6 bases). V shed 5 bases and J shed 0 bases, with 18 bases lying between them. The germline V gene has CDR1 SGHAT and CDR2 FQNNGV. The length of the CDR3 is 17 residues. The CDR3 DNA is TGTGCCAGCAGCGATTACCCCGGGGGAACTAGCACAGATACGCAGTATTTT. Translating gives CASSDYPGGTSTDTQYF.